The 27 T cell receptor beta chains below were found in one sample sequenced in a study of blood T cell repertoires in COVID-19. This table comes from immunoSEQ multiplex PCR, and its TCRdb copy is limited to in-frame clones, with some not included. The sample lists about 150,000 clones, around 88% occurring once. The sample comprised peripheral blood. These receptors all stem from a human donor in a cohort sampled during active COVID-19.

This sequence joins TRBV5-1 and TRBJ2-1, with D perhaps matching TRBD1 (6 bases). The germline V gene has CDR1 SGHRS and CDR2 YFSETQ. The length of the CDR3 is 14 residues. V was trimmed by 1 base and J by 5 bases, leaving 10 bases between them. The DNA for the CDR3 is TGCGCCAGCAGCTTGTCTTGGGGGCACAATGAGCAGTTCTTC. This sequence encodes CASSLSWGHNEQFF.

The rearrangement links TRBV28 to TRBJ2-3; TRBD2 aligns across 7 bases. Germline values: CDR1 MDHEN, CDR2 SYDVKM. This CDR3 has 14 residues. Trimming cost V 5 bases and J 5 bases; bases outside gene matches: 7. CDR3 nucleotide sequence: TGTGCCAGCAGTGAGGGCGGGAGAGTAGATACGCAGTATTTT. Amino acids: CASSEGGRVDTQYF.

The CDR3, as DNA: TGTGCCAGCAGTCCTCTACGCAGGGGCGAGCAGTACTTC. This encodes CASSPLRRGEQYF. The chain is built from TRBV28 and TRBJ2-7, with D maybe TRBD1 (6 bases). Germline lookup yields CDR1 MDHEN and CDR2 SYDVKM. The CDR3 runs 13 residues. Between the trimmed V and J ends, which lost 5 bases and 6 bases, there was a span of 14 bases.

The CDR3: CASSPLTSGSYEQYF. The CDR3 coding sequence is TGTGCCAGTAGTCCCCTGACTAGCGGATCCTACGAGCAGTACTTC. The chain is built from TRBV19 and TRBJ2-7, with 9 bases matching TRBD2. The CDR3 spans 15 residues. Germline-derived CDR1 and CDR2 are LNHDA and SQIVND (reference sequence). V lost 5 bases, J lost 1 base, and 6 bases stayed unmatched.

The gene calls are TRBV28 and TRBJ1-4; TRBD1 matches at 9 bases. Germline-derived CDR1 and CDR2 are MDHEN and SYDVKM. CDR3 length: 17 residues. The ends lost 7 bases at V and 4 bases at J; junction bases unmatched: 13. Here the CDR3 DNA reads TGTGCCAGCACCTTAAACAGGGGGCGCGGGGGTAATGAAAAACTGTTTTTT. Protein sequence: CASTLNRGRGGNEKLFF.

V and J are TRBV4-2 and TRBJ2-7; 10 bases align to TRBD2. CDR1 is LGHNA and CDR2 is YNFKEQ in the germline V gene. The junction had 7 bases not matched to a gene; V was cut back by 0 bases and J by 2 bases. The CDR3 extends over 17 amino acids. The CDR3 nucleotides are TGTGCCAGCAGCCAAGATGTCGGACTAGCGGCCCCCTACGAGCAGTACTTC. It encodes CASSQDVGLAAPYEQYF.

The chain uses TRBV5-1 and TRBJ2-5; a possible D gene is TRBD1 (6 bases). Trimming cost V 1 base and J 2 bases, with 15 bases left between them. There are 16 residues in the CDR3. Germline V gene sequence: CDR1 SGHRS, CDR2 YFSETQ. DNA for the CDR3: TGCGCCAGCAGCTTGCAAGCAGGGGCATTTCAAGAGACCCAGTACTTC. This gives the protein CASSLQAGAFQETQYF.

This clone showed up just a few times. V gene TRBV6-5 combines with J gene TRBJ2-1, with 14 bases matching TRBD2. There are 15 residues in the CDR3. The germline gives CDR1 MNHEY, CDR2 SVGAGI. The ends lost 6 bases at V and 9 bases at J; junction bases unmatched: 7. CDR3 in amino acids: CASRGLAGDLVEQFF. In DNA, the CDR3 is TGTGCCAGCAGGGGACTAGCGGGAGACCTGGTTGAGCAGTTCTTC.

This chain joins TRBV30 and TRBJ1-4, with D perhaps TRBD1 (6 bases). The CDR3 contains 12 residues. V was cut by 4 bases and J by 11 bases, with 14 bases left in between. CDR1 and CDR2 (germline): GTSNPN, SVGIG (reference sequence). This chain's CDR3 is CAWTTTGIKLFF. The DNA for the CDR3 is TGTGCCTGGACCACTACAGGGATTAAACTGTTTTTT.

V and J are TRBV7-2 and TRBJ2-5; TRBD2 matches at 15 bases. Germline-derived CDR1 and CDR2 are SGHTA and FQGNSA. The CDR3 spans 17 residues. V lost 4 bases to trimming and J lost 2 bases; unmatched junction nucleotides: 5. Written as DNA, the CDR3 is TGTGCCAGCAGCTCGGGACTAGCGGGGGGAACTCAAGAGACCCAGTACTTC. Translating it yields CASSSGLAGGTQETQYF.

In this sample, this clone turned up once. This chain uses TRBV3-1 (or the pseudogene TRBV3-2) with TRBJ2-7; D possibly corresponds to TRBD2 (5 bases). The germline CDR1 and CDR2 sequences are LGHDT and YNNKEL (reference sequence). V was cut by 4 bases and J by 6 bases, with 13 bases left in between. The length of the CDR3 is 13 residues. The CDR3 DNA follows: TGTGCCAGCAGCCCCACGCTAGCAGGCGAGCAGTACTTC. Its protein is CASSPTLAGEQYF.

The chain employs TRBV12-3 or TRBV12-4 and TRBJ2-1, with D possibly TRBD2 on 5 matching bases. Trimming pared 6 bases from V and 7 bases from J, leaving 10 bases between. The CDR3 is 12 amino acids. The CDR3 sequence: CASSPTGNEQFF. The CDR3 nucleotides are TGTGCCAGCAGCCCTACGGGGAATGAGCAGTTCTTC.

The chain links TRBV7-3 to TRBJ2-2; the match to TRBD2 covers 7 bases. The germline V gene encodes CDR1 SGHTA and CDR2 FQGTGA. V was pared by 5 bases and J by 10 bases, with 13 bases of the junction left unmatched. The CDR3 extends over 15 amino acids. As DNA, the CDR3 is TGTGCCAGCAGCGCCCTAGCTAGCGGTAGTAAGGAGCTGTTTTTT. Translation gives CASSALASGSKELFF.

The rearrangement links TRBV9 to TRBJ2-6; D is possibly TRBD1 (5 bases). This CDR3 region has 16 residues. V was shortened by 3 bases and J by 0 bases, with 10 bases between the two germline ends. The germline CDR1 and CDR2 sequences are SGDLS and YYNGEE. Written as DNA, the CDR3 is TGTGCCAGCAGCGATAGCAGGGTCTCTGGGGCCAACGTCCTGACTTTC. Its protein product is CASSDSRVSGANVLTF.

This clone was counted a single time. CDR3 nucleotide sequence: TGTGCCAGCAGTCTTAGCCCCTACGAGCAGTACTTC. It is translated as CASSLSPYEQYF. The chain combines TRBV12-3 or TRBV12-4 with TRBJ2-7; no clear D gene. The V and J ends lost 5 bases and 2 bases respectively, with 7 bases between them. The CDR3 is 12 amino acids.

The V gene is TRBV9, the J gene TRBJ2-1; 8 positions agree with TRBD2. Losses at the gene ends were 4 bases for V and 5 bases for J; bases not matched to a gene: 20. In germline, CDR1 is SGDLS, CDR2 YYNGEE. This CDR3 is built from 19 residues. CDR3 in amino acids: CASSPRGGGSQTVNNEQFF. CDR3 in DNA: TGTGCCAGCAGCCCCCGCGGCGGGGGGTCGCAGACAGTTAACAATGAGCAGTTCTTC. Based on the CDR3 plus reference TRBV9 and TRBJ2-1, the full variable domain is DSGVTQTPKHLITATGQRVTLRCSPRSGDLSVYWYQQSLDQGLQFLIQYYNGEERAKGNILERFSAQQFPDLHSELNLSSLELGDSALYFCASSPRGGGSQTVNNEQFFGPGTRLTVL.

The CDR3 DNA sequence: TGTGCCAGCAGCTCCGGACTAGCAGGAAGGGATGACAATGAGCAGTTCTTC. Protein: CASSSGLAGRDDNEQFF. The chain recombines TRBV7-9 with TRBJ2-1; 8 nucleotides agree with TRBD2. V shed 4 bases, J shed 5 bases, and the junction held 13 bases outside the gene matches. CDR3 length: 17 residues. CDR1 is SEHNR, CDR2 FQNEAQ, per germline (reference sequence).

The CDR3 DNA follows: TGTGCCAGCAGTTATGGTCTAGCGGGGGGGCGTGGCACCGGGGAGCTGTTTTTT. It encodes CASSYGLAGGRGTGELFF. The rearrangement joins TRBV6-2 or TRBV6-3 to TRBJ2-2; 12 bases are shared with TRBD2. The CDR3 sequence is 18 residues long. With V trimmed by 3 bases and J by 4 bases, 9 bases remained unmatched. The germline gives CDR1 MNHEY, CDR2 SVGEGT.

V usage is TRBV28 and J usage is TRBJ2-7; 9 bases match TRBD1. The CDR3 consists of 15 residues. J lost 4 bases, V lost 3 bases, and 7 bases had no gene match. Germline CDR1 and CDR2: MDHEN and SYDVKM. CDR3: CASSFTGGPLYEQYF. CDR3 nucleotide sequence: TGTGCCAGCAGTTTTACAGGGGGCCCCCTTTACGAGCAGTACTTC.

This clone has a single count. The rearrangement joins TRBV18 to TRBJ2-3, with 9 bases that match TRBD1. The V gene end was trimmed by 0 bases and the J gene end by 9 bases; junction bases not matched to a gene: 7. CDR1 and CDR2 from the germline V gene are KGHSH and LQKENI. The CDR3 contains 15 residues. The CDR3 sequence: CASSPPTGGSWTQYF. The DNA for the CDR3 is TGTGCCAGCTCACCACCGACAGGGGGTTCCTGGACGCAGTATTTT.

V gene TRBV4-1 combines with J gene TRBJ2-3; TRBD2 might be the D (5 bases). This CDR3 is built from 15 residues. Germline CDR1 is MGHRA and CDR2 is YSYEKL. Trimming left V 0 bases short and J 0 bases short, with 7 bases between. CDR3 sequence: CASSQEERSTDTQYF. DNA of the CDR3: TGCGCCAGCAGCCAAGAAGAGCGGAGCACAGATACGCAGTATTTT.

The chain couples TRBV6-5 to TRBJ2-7; possibly TRBD2 for D (5 bases). The CDR3 contains 15 residues. The germline V gene has CDR1 MNHEY and CDR2 SVGAGI. Between the trimmed V and J ends, which lost 6 bases and 2 bases, there was a span of 17 bases. Here the CDR3 reads CASRPPLGGTYEQYF. Written as DNA, the CDR3 is TGTGCCAGCAGGCCACCCCTAGGAGGCACCTACGAGCAGTACTTC.

This chain links TRBV9 with TRBJ1-2; no firm D call. Trimming shortened V by 0 bases and J by 3 bases, and 18 bases separated the two germline ends. This CDR3 has 17 residues. Germline V gene sequence: CDR1 SGDLS, CDR2 YYNGEE. The CDR3 bases are TGTGCCAGCAGCGTAGAAGGCGTAGGAGTGAAGGACTATGGCTACACCTTC. Translation: CASSVEGVGVKDYGYTF.

The chain has TRBV5-1 and TRBJ2-7; perhaps TRBD1 as D (7 bases). V was pared by 0 bases and J by 4 bases, with 11 bases between. CDR3 length: 14 residues. Germline assignment: CDR1 SGHRS and CDR2 YFSETQ. CDR3: CASSLGSGGYEQYF. CDR3 in DNA: TGCGCCAGCAGCTTGGGGTCAGGGGGGTACGAGCAGTACTTC.

This chain connects TRBV2 to TRBJ2-7, with TRBD2 identical over 10 bases. The CDR3 sequence is 14 residues long. In germline, CDR1 is SNHLY, CDR2 FYNNEI. The V gene end was trimmed by 2 bases and the J gene end by 5 bases; junction bases not matched to a gene: 3. This chain's CDR3 is CASSETGTSDEQYF. The CDR3 nucleotides are TGTGCCAGCAGTGAAACCGGGACTAGCGACGAGCAGTACTTC.

The chain uses TRBV5-5 and TRBJ2-7; TRBD1 agrees at 11 bases. The germline CDR1 and CDR2 sequences are SGHKS and YYEKEE (reference sequence). This CDR3 is 14 amino acids long. Trimming removed 3 bases from V and 3 bases from J; junction bases left unmatched: 2. CDR3 coding DNA: TGTGCCAGCAGCTGGGGGACAGGGGGCTACGAGCAGTACTTC. It codes for CASSWGTGGYEQYF.

The V gene is TRBV28, the J gene TRBJ2-4; weak D call: TRBD2 (6 bases). This CDR3 comprises 14 residues. V shed 3 bases and J shed 6 bases, with 12 bases lying between them. The V gene's germline CDR1 is MDHEN and CDR2 SYDVKM. Written as DNA, the CDR3 is TGTGCCAGCAGTTTGGGGGGAGGCCCAAACATTCAGTACTTC. Encoded protein: CASSLGGGPNIQYF.